This T cell receptor beta chain was recorded in a study of cytomegalovirus exposure and HLA in healthy donors. General observations from the study: Around 160 TCR beta chains were listed as cytomegalovirus-associated. In a later analysis, HLA-associated beta chains showed higher expansion and lower generation probabilities than comparable chains. Among CMV-associated TCR beta chains, most appeared HLA-restricted in a later analysis.

There are 16 residues in the CDR3. In germline, CDR1 is SGDLS, CDR2 YYNGEE. With 0 bases clipped from V and 5 bases from J, the junction kept 7 bases outside the gene matches. Notes on this clone: Its matching antigen is unknown.

A multiplex PCR was run with 60 Vbeta primers and 13 Jbeta primers. TCRdb's table, derived via immunoSEQ multiplex PCR, lists solely in-frame clones and lacks some. The table includes roughly 130,000 clones, about four fifths detected once. The clonotype originates from a young man in good health and CMV-seronegative. Sequenced: PBMCs. The chain links TRBV9 to TRBJ1-4, with 7 bases identical to TRBD1. The DNA of the CDR3 is TGTGCCAGCAGCGTAGCCCGAGGGGGCAGAAATGAAAAACTGTTTTTT. Its protein is CASSVARGGRNEKLFF.